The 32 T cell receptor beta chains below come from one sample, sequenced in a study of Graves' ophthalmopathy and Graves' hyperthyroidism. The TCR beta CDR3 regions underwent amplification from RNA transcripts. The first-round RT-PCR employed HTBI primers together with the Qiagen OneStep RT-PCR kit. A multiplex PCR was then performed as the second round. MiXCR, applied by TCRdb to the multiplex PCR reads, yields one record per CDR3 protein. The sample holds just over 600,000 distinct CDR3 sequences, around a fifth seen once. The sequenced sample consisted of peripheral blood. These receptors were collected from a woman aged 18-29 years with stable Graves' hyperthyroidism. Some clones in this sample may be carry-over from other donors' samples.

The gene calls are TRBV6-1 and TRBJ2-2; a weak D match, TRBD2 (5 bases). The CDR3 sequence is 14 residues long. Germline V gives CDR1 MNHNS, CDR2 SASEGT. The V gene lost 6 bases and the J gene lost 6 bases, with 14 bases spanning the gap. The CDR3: CASRGSGWAGELFF. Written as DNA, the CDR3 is TGTGCCAGCAGGGGGTCGGGATGGGCCGGGGAGCTGTTTTTT.

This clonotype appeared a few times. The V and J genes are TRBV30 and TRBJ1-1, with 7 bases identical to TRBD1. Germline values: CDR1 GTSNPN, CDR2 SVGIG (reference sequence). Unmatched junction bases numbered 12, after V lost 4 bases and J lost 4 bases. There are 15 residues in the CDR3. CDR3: CAWNQGGLWGTEAFF. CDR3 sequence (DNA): TGTGCCTGGAACCAAGGGGGCTTGTGGGGCACTGAAGCTTTCTTT.

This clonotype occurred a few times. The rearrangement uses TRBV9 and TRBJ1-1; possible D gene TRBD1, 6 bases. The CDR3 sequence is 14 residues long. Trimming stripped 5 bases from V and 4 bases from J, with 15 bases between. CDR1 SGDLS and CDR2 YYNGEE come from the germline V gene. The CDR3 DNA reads TGTGCCAGCAGTGAGAACGTGGGGGCCACTGAAGCTTTCTTT. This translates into CASSENVGATEAFF. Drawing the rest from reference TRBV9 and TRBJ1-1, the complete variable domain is DSGVTQTPKHLITATGQRVTLRCSPRSGDLSVYWYQQSLDQGLQFLIQYYNGEERAKGNILERFSAQQFPDLHSELNLSSLELGDSALYFCASSENVGATEAFFGQGTRLTVV.

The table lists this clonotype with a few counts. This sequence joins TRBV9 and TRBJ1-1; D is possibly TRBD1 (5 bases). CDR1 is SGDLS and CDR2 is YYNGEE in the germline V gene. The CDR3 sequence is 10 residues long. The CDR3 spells CAGVNTEAFF. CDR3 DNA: TGTGCAGGGGTTAACACTGAAGCTTTCTTT.

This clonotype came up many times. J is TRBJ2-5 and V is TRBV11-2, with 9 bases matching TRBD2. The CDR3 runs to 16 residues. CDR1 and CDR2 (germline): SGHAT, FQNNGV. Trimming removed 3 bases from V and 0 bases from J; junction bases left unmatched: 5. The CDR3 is CASSFTAGGNQETQYF. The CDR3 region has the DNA TGTGCCAGCAGCTTTACAGCGGGGGGAAACCAAGAGACCCAGTACTTC.

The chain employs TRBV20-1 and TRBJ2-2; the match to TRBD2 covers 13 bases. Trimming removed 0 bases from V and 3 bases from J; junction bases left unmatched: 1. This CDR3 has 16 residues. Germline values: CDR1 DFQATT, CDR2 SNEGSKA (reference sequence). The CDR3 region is CSARDGTSGDTGELFF. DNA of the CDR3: TGCAGTGCTAGAGATGGGACTAGCGGGGACACCGGGGAGCTGTTTTTT.

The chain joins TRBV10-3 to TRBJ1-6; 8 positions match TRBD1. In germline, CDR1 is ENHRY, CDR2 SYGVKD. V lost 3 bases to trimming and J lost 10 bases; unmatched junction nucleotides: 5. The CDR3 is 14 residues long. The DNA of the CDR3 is TGTGCCATCAGTGAAGGACAGGGAGGCTCACCCCTCCACTTT. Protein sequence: CAISEGQGGSPLHF.

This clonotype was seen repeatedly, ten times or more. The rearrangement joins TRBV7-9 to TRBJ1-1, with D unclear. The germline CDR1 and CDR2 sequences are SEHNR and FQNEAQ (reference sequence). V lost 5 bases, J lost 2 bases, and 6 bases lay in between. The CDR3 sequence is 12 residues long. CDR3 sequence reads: CASSIVNTEAFF. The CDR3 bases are TGTGCCAGCAGCATAGTCAACACTGAAGCTTTCTTT.

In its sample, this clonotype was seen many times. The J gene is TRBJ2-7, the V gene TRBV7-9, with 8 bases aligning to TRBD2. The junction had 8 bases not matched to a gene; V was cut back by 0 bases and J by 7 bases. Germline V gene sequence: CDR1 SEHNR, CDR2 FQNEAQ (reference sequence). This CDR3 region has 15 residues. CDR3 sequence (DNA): TGTGCCAGCAGCTTAGCTGGCGGGAGGCTGGGGGAGCAGTACTTC. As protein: CASSLAGGRLGEQYF.

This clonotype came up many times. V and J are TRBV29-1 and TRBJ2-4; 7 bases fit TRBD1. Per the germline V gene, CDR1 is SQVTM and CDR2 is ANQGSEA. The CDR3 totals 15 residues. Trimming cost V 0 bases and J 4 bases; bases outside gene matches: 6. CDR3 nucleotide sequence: TGCAGCGTTGAAGATCCTGTGGGACAGAAAAACATTCAGTACTTC. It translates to CSVEDPVGQKNIQYF.

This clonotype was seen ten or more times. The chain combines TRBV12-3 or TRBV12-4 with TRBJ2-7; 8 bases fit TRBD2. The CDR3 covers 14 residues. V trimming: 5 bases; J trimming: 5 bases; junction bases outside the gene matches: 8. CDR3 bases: TGTGCCAGCAGTCCACCGGGAGGGGGGAACGAGCAGTACTTC. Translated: CASSPPGGGNEQYF.

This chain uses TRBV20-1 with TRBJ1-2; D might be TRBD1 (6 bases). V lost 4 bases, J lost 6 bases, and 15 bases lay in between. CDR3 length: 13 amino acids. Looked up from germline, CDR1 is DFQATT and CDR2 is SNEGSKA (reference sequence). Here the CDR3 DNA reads TGCAGTGCTACCGATGGACAGTATCATGGCTACACCTTC. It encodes CSATDGQYHGYTF.

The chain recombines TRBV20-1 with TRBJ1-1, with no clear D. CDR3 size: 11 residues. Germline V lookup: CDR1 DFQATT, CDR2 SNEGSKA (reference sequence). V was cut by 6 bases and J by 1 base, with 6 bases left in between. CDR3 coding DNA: TGCAGTGCACCCTCGAACACTGAAGCTTTCTTT. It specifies CSAPSNTEAFF.

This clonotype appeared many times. The CDR3 nucleotides are TGTGCCACTGGGGGACAGGAGAACACTGAAGCTTTCTTT. Translated: CATGGQENTEAFF. This chain connects TRBV15 to TRBJ1-1; 8 bases fit TRBD1. The CDR3 is 13 amino acids. The junction had 4 bases not matched to a gene; V was cut back by 9 bases and J by 1 base. CDR1 and CDR2 from the germline V gene are LNHNV and YYDKDF (reference sequence).

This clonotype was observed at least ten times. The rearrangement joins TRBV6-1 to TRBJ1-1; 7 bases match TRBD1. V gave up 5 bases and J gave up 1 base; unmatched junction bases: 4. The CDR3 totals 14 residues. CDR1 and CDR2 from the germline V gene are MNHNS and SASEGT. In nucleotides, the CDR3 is TGTGCCAGCAGTCGAAGGACAGGGAACACTGAAGCTTTCTTT. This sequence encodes CASSRRTGNTEAFF.

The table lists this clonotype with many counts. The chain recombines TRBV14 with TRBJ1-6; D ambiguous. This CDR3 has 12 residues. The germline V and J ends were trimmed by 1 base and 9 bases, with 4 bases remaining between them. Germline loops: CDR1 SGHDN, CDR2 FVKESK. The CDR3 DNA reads TGTGCCAGCAGCCAAGGGGGTTCACCCCTCCACTTT. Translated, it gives CASSQGGSPLHF.

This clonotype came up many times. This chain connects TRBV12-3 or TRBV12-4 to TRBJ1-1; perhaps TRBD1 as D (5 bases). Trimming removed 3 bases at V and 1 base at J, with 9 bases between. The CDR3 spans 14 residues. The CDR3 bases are TGTGCCAGCAGTTTGGGGCTTTCGAACACTGAAGCTTTCTTT. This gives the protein CASSLGLSNTEAFF.

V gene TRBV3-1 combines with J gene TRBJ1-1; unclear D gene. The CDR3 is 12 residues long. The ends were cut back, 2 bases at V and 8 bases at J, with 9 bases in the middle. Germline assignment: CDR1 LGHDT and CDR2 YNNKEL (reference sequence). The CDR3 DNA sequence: TGTGCCAGCAGCCAAATGCCGGGGGAAGCTTTCTTT. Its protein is CASSQMPGEAFF.

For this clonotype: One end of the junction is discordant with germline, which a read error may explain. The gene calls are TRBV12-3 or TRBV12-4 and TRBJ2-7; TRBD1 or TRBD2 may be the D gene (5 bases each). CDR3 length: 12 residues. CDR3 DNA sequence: TGTGCCAGCAGTTTCTCAGGGCAGGAGGCGGACTTC. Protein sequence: CASSFSGQEADF.

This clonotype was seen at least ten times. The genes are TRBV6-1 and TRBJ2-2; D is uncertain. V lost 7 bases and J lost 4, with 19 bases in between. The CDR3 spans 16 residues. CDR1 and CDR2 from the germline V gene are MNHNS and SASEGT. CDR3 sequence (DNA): TGTGCCAGCATTCCCTTTCTAGGAGTATCCACCGGGGAGCTGTTTTTT. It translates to CASIPFLGVSTGELFF.

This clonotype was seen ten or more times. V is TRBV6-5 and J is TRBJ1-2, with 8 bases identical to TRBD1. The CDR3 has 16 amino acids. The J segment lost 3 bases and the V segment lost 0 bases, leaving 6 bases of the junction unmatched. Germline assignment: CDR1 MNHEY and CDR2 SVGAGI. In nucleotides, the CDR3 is TGTGCCAGCAGTTACTCGGGACAGGAGGGCTACTATGGCTACACCTTC. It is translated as CASSYSGQEGYYGYTF.

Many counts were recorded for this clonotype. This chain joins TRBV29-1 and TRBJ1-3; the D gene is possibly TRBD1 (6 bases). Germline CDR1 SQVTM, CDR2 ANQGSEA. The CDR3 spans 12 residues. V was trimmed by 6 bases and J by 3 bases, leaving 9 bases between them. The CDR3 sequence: CSVGTYGNTIYF. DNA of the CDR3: TGCAGCGTCGGGACATATGGAAACACCATATATTTT.

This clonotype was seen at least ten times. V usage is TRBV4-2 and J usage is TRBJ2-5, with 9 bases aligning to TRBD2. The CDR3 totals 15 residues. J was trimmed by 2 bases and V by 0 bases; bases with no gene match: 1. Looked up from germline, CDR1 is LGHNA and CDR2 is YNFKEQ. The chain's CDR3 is CASSQDLAGQETQYF. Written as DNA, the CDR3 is TGTGCCAGCAGCCAAGATCTAGCGGGGCAAGAGACCCAGTACTTC.

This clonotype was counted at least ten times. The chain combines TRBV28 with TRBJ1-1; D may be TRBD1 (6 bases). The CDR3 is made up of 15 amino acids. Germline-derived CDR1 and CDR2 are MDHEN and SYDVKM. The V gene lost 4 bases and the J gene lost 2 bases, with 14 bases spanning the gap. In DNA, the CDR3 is TGTGCCAGCAGTTCCCACGGGGGCACCAACACTGAAGCTTTCTTT. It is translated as CASSSHGGTNTEAFF.

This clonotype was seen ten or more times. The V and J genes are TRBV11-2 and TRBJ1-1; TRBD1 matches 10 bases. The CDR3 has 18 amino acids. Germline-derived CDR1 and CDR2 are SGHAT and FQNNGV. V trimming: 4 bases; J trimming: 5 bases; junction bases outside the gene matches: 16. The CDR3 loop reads CASSSPGGTGVGVTEAFF. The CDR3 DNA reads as TGTGCCAGCAGCTCTCCCGGCGGGACAGGGGTGGGGGTTACTGAAGCTTTCTTT. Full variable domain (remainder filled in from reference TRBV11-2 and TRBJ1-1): EAGVAQSPRYKIIEKRQSVAFWCNPISGHATLYWYQQILGQGPKLLIQFQNNGVVDDSQLPKDRFSAERLKGVDSTLKIQPAKLEDSAVYLCASSSPGGTGVGVTEAFFGQGTRLTVV.

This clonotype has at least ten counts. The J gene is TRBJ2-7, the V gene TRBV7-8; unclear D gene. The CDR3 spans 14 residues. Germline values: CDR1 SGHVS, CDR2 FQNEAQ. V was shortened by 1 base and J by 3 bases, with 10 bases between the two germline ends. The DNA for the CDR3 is TGTGCCAGCAGCTTAGAGGGCTTCGGCTACGAGCAGTACTTC. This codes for CASSLEGFGYEQYF.

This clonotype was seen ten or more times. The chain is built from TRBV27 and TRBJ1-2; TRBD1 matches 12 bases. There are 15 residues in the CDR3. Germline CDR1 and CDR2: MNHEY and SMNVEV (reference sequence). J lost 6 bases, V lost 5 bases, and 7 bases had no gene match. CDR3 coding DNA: TGTGCCAGCAGTCGACCGGGACAGGGGGCGGATGGCTACACCTTC. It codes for CASSRPGQGADGYTF.

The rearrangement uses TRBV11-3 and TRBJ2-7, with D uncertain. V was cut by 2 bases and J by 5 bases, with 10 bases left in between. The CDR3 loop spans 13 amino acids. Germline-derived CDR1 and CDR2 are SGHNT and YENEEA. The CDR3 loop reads CASSLSSFHEQYF. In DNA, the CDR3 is TGTGCCAGCAGCTTATCGTCCTTCCACGAGCAGTACTTC.

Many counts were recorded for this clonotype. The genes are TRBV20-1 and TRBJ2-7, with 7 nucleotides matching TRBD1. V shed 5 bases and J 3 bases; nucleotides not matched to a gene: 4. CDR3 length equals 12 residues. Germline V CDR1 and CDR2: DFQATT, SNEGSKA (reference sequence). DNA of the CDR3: TGCAGTGCTTGGGACAGACTCTACGAGCAGTACTTC. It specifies CSAWDRLYEQYF.

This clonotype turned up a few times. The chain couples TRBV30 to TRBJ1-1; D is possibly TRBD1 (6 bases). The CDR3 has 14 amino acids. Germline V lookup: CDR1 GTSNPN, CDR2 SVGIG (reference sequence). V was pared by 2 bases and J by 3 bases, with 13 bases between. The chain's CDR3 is CAWSMGHQDTEAFF. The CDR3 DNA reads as TGTGCCTGGAGTATGGGACATCAGGACACTGAAGCTTTCTTT.

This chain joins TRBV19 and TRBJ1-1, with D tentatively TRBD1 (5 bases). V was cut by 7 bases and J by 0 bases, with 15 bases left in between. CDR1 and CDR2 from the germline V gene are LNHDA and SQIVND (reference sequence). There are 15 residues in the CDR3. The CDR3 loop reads CASISLGLLNTEAFF. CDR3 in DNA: TGTGCCAGTATTAGTCTGGGGCTCCTGAACACTGAAGCTTTCTTT.

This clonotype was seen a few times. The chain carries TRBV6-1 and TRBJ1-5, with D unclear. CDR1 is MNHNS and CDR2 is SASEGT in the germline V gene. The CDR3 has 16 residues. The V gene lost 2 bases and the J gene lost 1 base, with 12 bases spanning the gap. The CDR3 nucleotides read TGTGCCAGCAGTGAAAGGGATTGGATAAGCAATCAGCCCCAGCATTTT. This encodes CASSERDWISNQPQHF.